This T cell receptor (beta chain) emerged from a study of cytomegalovirus exposure and HLA in healthy donors. Primers: 60 Vbeta forward and 13 Jbeta reverse. The data were produced by immunoSEQ multiplex PCR, yet TCRdb's version contains in-frame clones alone and is incomplete. The data hold approximately 160,000 clones, with around 86% observed a single time. The CDR3 sequence is 18 residues long. The germline V gene encodes CDR1 SGHNT and CDR2 YYREEE (reference sequence). Trimming removed 1 base from V and 0 bases from J; junction bases left unmatched: 8. The receptor was derived from a girl aged 2-10 years in good health and CMV-seropositive. The rearrangement joins TRBV5-4 to TRBJ2-7; the match to TRBD2 covers 12 bases. Specimen: PBMCs. The CDR3 loop reads CASSLRLAGGPRSYEQYF. DNA for the CDR3: TGTGCCAGCAGCTTGAGGCTAGCGGGAGGGCCCCGCTCCTACGAGCAGTACTTC.